A single T cell receptor (beta chain) is shown here with its context. The source of the sample is a study of blood T cell repertoires in COVID-19. Which cohort a participant joined came from the clinical history participants gave. The data were produced by immunoSEQ multiplex PCR, yet TCRdb's version contains in-frame clones alone and is incomplete. This sample yields hundreds of thousands of clones, of which 85% to 90% are seen a single time; about 1.5% belongs to the top ten. In germline, CDR1 is SNHLY, CDR2 FYNNEI. The CDR3 totals 15 residues. V lost 4 bases and J lost 3, with 13 bases in between. Sequencing was performed on PBMCs or T cells enriched from blood (not recorded which). The TCR originated in a woman aged 18-35 years with acute COVID-19. This rearrangement joins TRBV2 to TRBJ1-5; D unresolved. In DNA form, the CDR3 reads TGTGCCAGCAGTGTGAGTGAGGCGGTCAATCAGCCCCAGCATTTT. This gives the protein CASSVSEAVNQPQHF. Together with reference TRBV2 and TRBJ1-5, the CDR3 gives the full variable domain: EPEVTQTPSHQVTQMGQEVILRCVPISNHLYFYWYRQILGQKVEFLVSFYNNEISEKSEIFDDQFSVERPDGSNFTLKIRSTKLEDSAMYFCASSVSEAVNQPQHFGDGTRLSIL.